The rows below give T cell receptor beta chains drawn from one sample of a study of control samples from healthy donors and cancer patients. The assay was immunoSEQ multiplex PCR, and TCRdb's table has in-frame clones only and misses some. Of about 120,000 clones listed, around 87% are singletons. Sequenced sample: PBMCs. Source of these receptors: a woman between 45 and 60 years old with colorectal cancer. The CDR3 runs from the conserved cysteine through the conserved F or W. Fields, in order: clone size, J gene, V gene, D gene, CDR3 DNA, CDR3 protein. A D gene is named only where the DNA matches it firmly. A row's size may be missing; if present it is once, few, many or a size class.

abundance: -
j_gene: TRBJ2-7
v_gene: TRBV2
d_gene: TRBD1
CDR3nt: TGTGCCAGCAGTCAAACAGGGGGCCACGAGCAGTACTTC
CDR3aa: CASSQTGGHEQYF

abundance: -
j_gene: TRBJ1-5
v_gene: TRBV7-8
d_gene: -
CDR3nt: TGTGCCAGCAGCTTAGGGACGACCAATCAGCCCCAGCATTTT
CDR3aa: CASSLGTTNQPQHF

abundance: -
j_gene: TRBJ2-1
v_gene: TRBV11-2
d_gene: TRBD2
CDR3nt: TGTGCCAGCAGCTTAGGGCGGGAGGACCGTTACAATGAGCAGTTCTTC
CDR3aa: CASSLGREDRYNEQFF

abundance: -
j_gene: TRBJ2-2
v_gene: TRBV2
d_gene: -
CDR3nt: TGTGCCAGCAGTGAGGAGAACGTTGCGCGCACCGGGGAGCTGTTTTTT
CDR3aa: CASSEENVARTGELFF

abundance: -
j_gene: TRBJ1-2
v_gene: TRBV6-5
d_gene: -
CDR3nt: TGTGCCAGCACCTCTCCCTCGCAGGGCCACTATGGCTACACCTTC
CDR3aa: CASTSPSQGHYGYTF

abundance: -
j_gene: TRBJ1-1
v_gene: TRBV10-2
d_gene: -
CDR3nt: TGCGCCAGCAGTCGGGAGTGGTCTGAAGCTTTCTTT
CDR3aa: CASSREWSEAFF

abundance: once
j_gene: TRBJ1-1
v_gene: TRBV30
d_gene: -
CDR3nt: TGTGCCTGGAGTGTAGATCCTGCTCACTTGGTTCGCCCTGAAGCTTTCTTT
CDR3aa: CAWSVDPAHLVRPEAFF

abundance: -
j_gene: TRBJ1-1
v_gene: TRBV29-1
d_gene: -
CDR3nt: TGCAGCGTTGTACCCGGGACACCCCGAAACACTGAAGCTTTCTTT
CDR3aa: CSVVPGTPRNTEAFF

abundance: -
j_gene: TRBJ1-1
v_gene: TRBV5-1
d_gene: -
CDR3nt: TGCGCCAGCAGCTCAACAGGAGAGAACACTGAAGCTTTCTTT
CDR3aa: CASSSTGENTEAFF

abundance: -
j_gene: TRBJ1-2
v_gene: TRBV5-6
d_gene: TRBD1
CDR3nt: TGTGCCAGCAGCTTGGGGCCCGGACAGGTGGCGGGCTACACCTTC
CDR3aa: CASSLGPGQVAGYTF

abundance: few
j_gene: TRBJ1-2
v_gene: TRBV5-6
d_gene: -
CDR3nt: TGTGCCAGCAGCTTGGGGAGTGGACCGGCAGGCTATGGCTACACCTTC
CDR3aa: CASSLGSGPAGYGYTF

abundance: once
j_gene: TRBJ1-4
v_gene: TRBV5-6
d_gene: TRBD1
CDR3nt: TGTGCCAGCAGCGCCCGGACAGGAGAGGAGGAAAAACTGTTTTTT
CDR3aa: CASSARTGEEEKLFF

abundance: -
j_gene: TRBJ2-5
v_gene: TRBV2
d_gene: TRBD2
CDR3nt: TGTGCCAGCATCCCCCGACTGGCGGGGGGGTGGGAGACCCAGTACTTC
CDR3aa: CASIPRLAGGWETQYF

abundance: -
j_gene: TRBJ1-3
v_gene: TRBV28
d_gene: -
CDR3nt: TGTGCCAGTCAATCCCCTGCGGTGGGAAACACCATATATTTT
CDR3aa: CASQSPAVGNTIYF

abundance: -
j_gene: TRBJ1-6
v_gene: TRBV5-6
d_gene: TRBD1
CDR3nt: TGTGCCAGCAGCTTAGCGGGACAGACATCACCCCTCCACTTT
CDR3aa: CASSLAGQTSPLHF

abundance: -
j_gene: TRBJ1-1
v_gene: TRBV5-6
d_gene: -
CDR3nt: TGTGCCAGCAGCTTGTGGGCGGGGAAGAACACTGAAGCTTTCTTT
CDR3aa: CASSLWAGKNTEAFF

abundance: -
j_gene: TRBJ1-2
v_gene: TRBV5-6
d_gene: -
CDR3nt: TGTGCCAGCAACGACAGAGCCGCTAACTATGGCTACACCTTC
CDR3aa: CASNDRAANYGYTF

abundance: -
j_gene: TRBJ2-2
v_gene: TRBV5-1
d_gene: TRBD2
CDR3nt: TGCGCCAGCAACTTAGCGGGACTCACCGGGGAGCTGTTTTTT
CDR3aa: CASNLAGLTGELFF

abundance: -
j_gene: TRBJ1-1
v_gene: TRBV9
d_gene: -
CDR3nt: TGTGCCAGCAGCGTAGCCCCAGACATCCCTGAAGCTTTCTTT
CDR3aa: CASSVAPDIPEAFF

abundance: -
j_gene: TRBJ1-1
v_gene: TRBV21-1
d_gene: -
CDR3nt: TGTGCCAGCAGCAAGACAGGGCGGACTGAAGCTTTCTTT
CDR3aa: CASSKTGRTEAFF

abundance: -
j_gene: TRBJ1-4
v_gene: TRBV7-8
d_gene: -
CDR3nt: TGTGCCATCCCATGGGAGGGTTCTAATGAAAAACTGTTTTTT
CDR3aa: CAIPWEGSNEKLFF

abundance: -
j_gene: TRBJ1-2
v_gene: TRBV27
d_gene: -
CDR3nt: TGTGCCAGCAGTTCTAGGGACGGCCTTAACTATGGCTACACCTTC
CDR3aa: CASSSRDGLNYGYTF

abundance: -
j_gene: TRBJ2-7
v_gene: TRBV7-9
d_gene: -
CDR3nt: TGTGCCAGCAGCTTAGCGCGGGCAGGGGTCTTGTCCGTGCAGTACTTC
CDR3aa: CASSLARAGVLSVQYF

abundance: -
j_gene: TRBJ1-6
v_gene: TRBV20-1
d_gene: -
CDR3nt: TGCAGTGCTAGAGAGATCCACTTT
CDR3aa: CSAREIHF

abundance: -
j_gene: TRBJ1-1
v_gene: TRBV20-1
d_gene: -
CDR3nt: TGCAGTGCCCGAGGGACTGGGGCTTTCTTT
CDR3aa: CSARGTGAFF

abundance: once
j_gene: TRBJ1-1
v_gene: TRBV19
d_gene: -
CDR3nt: TGTGCCAGTAGTAGTGGGTTACCCTCTGAAGCTTTCTTT
CDR3aa: CASSSGLPSEAFF

abundance: once
j_gene: TRBJ1-1
v_gene: TRBV29-1
d_gene: -
CDR3nt: TGCAGCGTGGAACCGGGACACGCGAACACTGAAGCTTTCTTT
CDR3aa: CSVEPGHANTEAFF

abundance: -
j_gene: TRBJ2-7
v_gene: TRBV30
d_gene: TRBD2
CDR3nt: TGTGCCTGGACTAGCGGGAGCTACGAGCAGTACTTC
CDR3aa: CAWTSGSYEQYF

abundance: -
j_gene: TRBJ2-5
v_gene: TRBV5-1
d_gene: TRBD2
CDR3nt: TGCGCCAGCAGTCGTTCACTAAGCGGGAGTCAAGAGACCCAGTACTTC
CDR3aa: CASSRSLSGSQETQYF

abundance: -
j_gene: TRBJ2-2
v_gene: TRBV14
d_gene: TRBD2
CDR3nt: TGTGCCAGCAGCCAAGATCGTTGGCTAGCGGGCAACACCGGGGAGCTGTTTTTT
CDR3aa: CASSQDRWLAGNTGELFF

abundance: -
j_gene: TRBJ2-1
v_gene: TRBV7-2
d_gene: -
CDR3nt: TGTGCCAGCAGCGCCGTGACACCCAATGAGCAGTTCTTC
CDR3aa: CASSAVTPNEQFF

abundance: -
j_gene: TRBJ2-1
v_gene: TRBV2
d_gene: TRBD1
CDR3nt: TGTGCCAGCAGTCTGGGACAGGGGGTTTACAATGAGCAGTTCTTC
CDR3aa: CASSLGQGVYNEQFF

abundance: -
j_gene: TRBJ1-3
v_gene: TRBV29-1
d_gene: -
CDR3nt: TGCAGCGTTGCGTCTGGAAACACCATATATTTT
CDR3aa: CSVASGNTIYF

abundance: few
j_gene: TRBJ1-5
v_gene: TRBV19
d_gene: -
CDR3nt: TGTGCCAGTAGCGTGCAGGGATTTGGCAATCAGCCCCAGCATTTT
CDR3aa: CASSVQGFGNQPQHF

abundance: -
j_gene: TRBJ1-3
v_gene: TRBV5-5
d_gene: -
CDR3nt: TGTGCCAGCAGCATAGGACCACAGGGATTCTCTGGAAACACCATATATTTT
CDR3aa: CASSIGPQGFSGNTIYF

abundance: -
j_gene: TRBJ2-5
v_gene: TRBV15
d_gene: -
CDR3nt: TGTGCCACCAGCATAAGAAAGAAGTACCAAGAGACCCAGTACTTC
CDR3aa: CATSIRKKYQETQYF

abundance: -
j_gene: TRBJ1-2
v_gene: TRBV19
d_gene: -
CDR3nt: TGTGCCAGTAGTGTACCGGGACCGGCTCGAGGCTACACCTTC
CDR3aa: CASSVPGPARGYTF

abundance: -
j_gene: TRBJ2-3
v_gene: TRBV7-9
d_gene: -
CDR3nt: TGTGCCAGCAGCTCTCAGGAAGATACGCAGTATTTT
CDR3aa: CASSSQEDTQYF

abundance: -
j_gene: TRBJ1-2
v_gene: TRBV6-5
d_gene: -
CDR3nt: TGTGCCAGCAGCTTTGGGCAGGGCCACTATGGCTACACCTTC
CDR3aa: CASSFGQGHYGYTF

abundance: -
j_gene: TRBJ2-6
v_gene: TRBV19
d_gene: TRBD1
CDR3nt: TGTGCCAGTAACAGGGGGGCATCTGGGGCCAACGTCCTGACTTTC
CDR3aa: CASNRGASGANVLTF

abundance: -
j_gene: TRBJ2-2
v_gene: TRBV29-1
d_gene: -
CDR3nt: TGCAGCGTTGGACAGGCGAACACCGGGGAGCTGTTTTTT
CDR3aa: CSVGQANTGELFF

abundance: -
j_gene: TRBJ1-2
v_gene: TRBV7-9
d_gene: TRBD1
CDR3nt: TGTGCCAGCAGCGCGGGGGGGACAGCAGCTAACTATGGCTACACCTTC
CDR3aa: CASSAGGTAANYGYTF

abundance: -
j_gene: TRBJ2-5
v_gene: TRBV5-1
d_gene: -
CDR3nt: TGCGCCAGCAGCTTGGCCGGGATCTTGGGAGACGATCAAGAGACCCAGTACTTC
CDR3aa: CASSLAGILGDDQETQYF

abundance: -
j_gene: TRBJ1-5
v_gene: TRBV7-6
d_gene: TRBD1
CDR3nt: TGTGCCAGCAGCTTAGCCCCTCAGGGGGATAGCAATCAGCCCCAGCATTTT
CDR3aa: CASSLAPQGDSNQPQHF

abundance: -
j_gene: TRBJ1-2
v_gene: TRBV19
d_gene: -
CDR3nt: TGTGCCAGTAGTGCAACACCCCCTAGGGGCTACACCTTC
CDR3aa: CASSATPPRGYTF

abundance: once
j_gene: TRBJ2-7
v_gene: TRBV29-1
d_gene: -
CDR3nt: TGCAGCGTTCTGGACCGGAATCGGCTCGAGCAGTACTTC
CDR3aa: CSVLDRNRLEQYF

abundance: -
j_gene: TRBJ2-1
v_gene: TRBV6-6
d_gene: TRBD2
CDR3nt: TGTGCCAGCAGCGCTACTAGCGATGAGCAGTTCTTC
CDR3aa: CASSATSDEQFF

abundance: -
j_gene: TRBJ1-1
v_gene: TRBV6-6
d_gene: -
CDR3nt: TGTGCCAGCAGCGGGACACAGAACACTGAAGCTTTCTTT
CDR3aa: CASSGTQNTEAFF

abundance: -
j_gene: TRBJ2-7
v_gene: TRBV5-1
d_gene: TRBD1
CDR3nt: TGCGCCAGCAGCTTGTCGGGACAGGGCTACGAGCAGTACTTC
CDR3aa: CASSLSGQGYEQYF

abundance: -
j_gene: TRBJ2-3
v_gene: TRBV6-5
d_gene: -
CDR3nt: TGTGCCAGCAGGCTAGCGCCTCGTACAGATACGCAGTATTTT
CDR3aa: CASRLAPRTDTQYF

abundance: -
j_gene: TRBJ2-7
v_gene: TRBV2
d_gene: -
CDR3nt: TGTGCCAGCAGTGCGGACCCGAGCTCCTACGAGCAGTACTTC
CDR3aa: CASSADPSSYEQYF

abundance: -
j_gene: TRBJ1-2
v_gene: TRBV19
d_gene: TRBD1
CDR3nt: TGTGCCAGTAGCCCGGAGGGACAGGGGTATTTTGATGGCTACACCTTC
CDR3aa: CASSPEGQGYFDGYTF